This TCR beta chain derives from a study of blood T cell repertoires in COVID-19. Germline assignment: CDR1 SGHNT and CDR2 YYREEE (reference sequence). V was shortened by 3 bases and J by 1 base, with 12 bases between the two germline ends. This CDR3 contains 15 residues. Clinical history as reported by participants underpinned cohort assignment. Only in-frame clones appear in the TCRdb table, and some are missing; sequencing was by immunoSEQ multiplex PCR. This table has around 250,000 clones, 80% to 90% appearing once. The sequenced sample was PBMCs or T cells enriched from blood (not recorded which). The chain carries TRBV5-4 and TRBJ2-3; weak D call: TRBD1 (6 bases). The clonotype originates from a young man who had recovered from COVID-19. The CDR3 reads CASSSQGIGTDTQYF. DNA of the CDR3: TGTGCCAGCAGCTCACAGGGTATAGGCACAGATACGCAGTATTTT.